The T cell receptor beta chain under discussion was sequenced for a study of response to subunit inactivated influenza vaccine. Study-level results: It was the authors' suggestion that each seasonal influenza vaccination recruits few new T cells.

TCRdb passed the RT-PCR reads through MiXCR, listing each CDR3 protein once. Here the sample spans hundreds of thousands of distinct CDR3 sequences, approximately 9.9% being singletons. This clonotype was counted between two and nine times. Its antigen is currently unknown. This CDR3 is built from 16 residues. Germline trimming cut 4 bases from V and 4 bases from J; bases unmatched to any gene: 8. Per the germline V gene, CDR1 is KGHDR and CDR2 is SFDVKD. This specimen consisted of PBMCs from blood, obtained 40 to 50 days after vaccination. The clonotype was recovered from a man aged 50 or older who received an inactivated influenza vaccine. The chain is built from TRBV24-1 and TRBJ1-5, with 8 nucleotides matching TRBD1. This CDR3 reads CATSDPTGAGNQPQHF. In DNA form, the CDR3 reads TGTGCCACCAGTGACCCGACAGGGGCTGGGAATCAGCCCCAGCATTTT.